Listed here is a single T cell receptor (beta chain). The record originates from a study of blood T cell repertoires in COVID-19. Study-wide context: The United States, Italy and Spain supplied acute and convalescent COVID-19 samples. Nucleic acid was either cDNA or gDNA, and it came from T cells, B-cell-depleted T cells, or PBMCs.

In the original workflow: By means of reference gene primer amplification, nucleated cell counts were estimated. TCRdb keeps only in-frame clones here, not all; method: immunoSEQ multiplex PCR. V, J and clone size reflect that table, while D and trimming were determined from the DNA. There are some 50,000 clones in the sample; more than 75% occur only once, and over 25% lies in the top ten. The TCR sequence derives from a human donor in a cohort sampled during active COVID-19. Sequenced material: peripheral blood.

The CDR3 DNA sequence: TGTGCCAGCAGCAAGAGTCCGAACACTGAAGCTTTCTTT. This encodes CASSKSPNTEAFF. The chain is built from TRBV5-6 and TRBJ1-1; D unresolved. Trimming cost V 4 bases and J 1 base, with 8 bases left between them. The germline CDR1 and CDR2 sequences are SGHDT and YYEEEE. The CDR3 runs to 13 residues. Looking up the rest from reference TRBV5-6 and TRBJ1-1 gives the full variable domain: DAGVTQSPTHLIKTRGQQVTLRCSPKSGHDTVSWYQQALGQGPQFIFQYYEEEERQRGNFPDRFSGHQFPNYSSELNVNALLLGDSALYLCASSKSPNTEAFFGQGTRLTVV.